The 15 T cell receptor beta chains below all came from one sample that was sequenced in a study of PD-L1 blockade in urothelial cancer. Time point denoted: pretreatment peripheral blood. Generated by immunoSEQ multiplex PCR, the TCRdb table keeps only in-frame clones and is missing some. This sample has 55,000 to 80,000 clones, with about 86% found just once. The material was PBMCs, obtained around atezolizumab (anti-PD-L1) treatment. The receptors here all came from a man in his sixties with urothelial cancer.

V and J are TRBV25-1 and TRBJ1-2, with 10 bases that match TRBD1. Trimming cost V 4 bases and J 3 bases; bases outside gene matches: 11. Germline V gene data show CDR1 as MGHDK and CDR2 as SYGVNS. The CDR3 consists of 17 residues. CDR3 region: CASSVGLGQGEDYGYTF. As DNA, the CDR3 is TGTGCCAGCAGTGTGGGACTAGGACAGGGGGAAGACTATGGCTACACCTTC.

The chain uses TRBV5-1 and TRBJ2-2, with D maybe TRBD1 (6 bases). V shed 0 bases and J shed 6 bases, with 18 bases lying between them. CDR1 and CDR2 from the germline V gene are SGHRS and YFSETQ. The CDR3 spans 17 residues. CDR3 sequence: CASSLGTVILLPGELFF. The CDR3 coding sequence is TGCGCCAGCAGCTTGGGGACAGTTATCCTTTTACCCGGGGAGCTGTTTTTT. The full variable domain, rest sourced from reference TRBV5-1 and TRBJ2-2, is KAGVTQTPRYLIKTRGQQVTLSCSPISGHRSVSWYQQTPGQGLQFLFEYFSETQRNKGNFPGRFSGRQFSNSRSEMNVSTLELGDSALYLCASSLGTVILLPGELFFGEGSRLTVL.

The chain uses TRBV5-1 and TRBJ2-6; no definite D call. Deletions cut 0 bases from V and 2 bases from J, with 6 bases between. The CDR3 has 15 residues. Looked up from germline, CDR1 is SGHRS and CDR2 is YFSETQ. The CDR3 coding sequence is TGCGCCAGCAGCTTGGGTGGCCCTGGGGCCAACGTCCTGACTTTC. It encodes CASSLGGPGANVLTF.

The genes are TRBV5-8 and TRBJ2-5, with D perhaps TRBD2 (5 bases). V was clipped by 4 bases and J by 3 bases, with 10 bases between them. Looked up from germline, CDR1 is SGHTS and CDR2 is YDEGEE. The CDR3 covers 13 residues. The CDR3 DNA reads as TGTGCCAGCAGCGTCAACGGGGAAGAGACCCAGTACTTC. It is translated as CASSVNGEETQYF.

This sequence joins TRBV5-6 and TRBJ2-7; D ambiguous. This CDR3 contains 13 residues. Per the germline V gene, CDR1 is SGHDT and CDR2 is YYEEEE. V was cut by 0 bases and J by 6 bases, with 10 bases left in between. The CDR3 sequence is CASSLGGTREQYF. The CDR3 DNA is TGTGCCAGCAGCTTGGGAGGAACTCGCGAGCAGTACTTC.

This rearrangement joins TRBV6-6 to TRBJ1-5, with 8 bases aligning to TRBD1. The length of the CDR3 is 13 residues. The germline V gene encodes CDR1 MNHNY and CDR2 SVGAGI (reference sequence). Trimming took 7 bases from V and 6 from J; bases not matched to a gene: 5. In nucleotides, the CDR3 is TGTGCCAGCACCGACAGGGGAGGTCAGCCCCAGCATTTT. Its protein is CASTDRGGQPQHF.

CDR3 in amino acids: CASSFAVSAETQYF. DNA of the CDR3: TGTGCCAGCAGTTTTGCGGTGTCGGCGGAGACCCAGTACTTC. The chain has TRBV27 and TRBJ2-5; D is uncertain. The CDR3 extends over 14 amino acids. Between the trimmed V and J ends, which lost 3 bases and 5 bases, there was a span of 13 bases. The germline V gene has CDR1 MNHEY and CDR2 SMNVEV (reference sequence).

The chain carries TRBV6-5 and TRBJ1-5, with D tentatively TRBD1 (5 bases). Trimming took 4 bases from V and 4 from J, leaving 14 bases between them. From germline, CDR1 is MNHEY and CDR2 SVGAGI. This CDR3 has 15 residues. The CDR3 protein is CASSLGEGGNQPQHF. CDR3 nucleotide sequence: TGTGCCAGCAGTTTGGGGGAGGGAGGGAATCAGCCCCAGCATTTT.

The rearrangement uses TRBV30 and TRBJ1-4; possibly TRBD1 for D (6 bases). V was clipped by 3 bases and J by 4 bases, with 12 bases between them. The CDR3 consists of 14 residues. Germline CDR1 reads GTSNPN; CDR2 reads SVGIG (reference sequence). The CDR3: CAWSPNRVNEKLFF. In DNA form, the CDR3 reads TGTGCCTGGAGCCCTAACAGGGTTAATGAAAAACTGTTTTTT.

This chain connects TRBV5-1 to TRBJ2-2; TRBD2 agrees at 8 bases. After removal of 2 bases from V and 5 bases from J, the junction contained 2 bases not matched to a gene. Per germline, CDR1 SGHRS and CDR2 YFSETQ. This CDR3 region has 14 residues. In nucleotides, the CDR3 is TGCGCCAGCAGCTTCACGGGGGGGACCGGGGAGCTGTTTTTT. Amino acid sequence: CASSFTGGTGELFF.

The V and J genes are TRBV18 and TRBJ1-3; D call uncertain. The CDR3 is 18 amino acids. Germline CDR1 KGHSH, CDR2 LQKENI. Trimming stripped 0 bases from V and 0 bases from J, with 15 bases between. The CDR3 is CASSPPDTGILSGNTIYF. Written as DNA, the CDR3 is TGTGCCAGCTCACCACCCGACACGGGGATCCTCTCTGGAAACACCATATATTTT.

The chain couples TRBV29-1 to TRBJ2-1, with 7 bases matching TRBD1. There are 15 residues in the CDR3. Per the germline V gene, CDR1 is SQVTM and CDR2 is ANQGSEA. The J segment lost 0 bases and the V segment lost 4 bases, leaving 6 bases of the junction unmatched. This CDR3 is CSVVSTGSSYNEQFF. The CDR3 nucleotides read TGCAGCGTTGTTTCGACAGGGAGCTCCTACAATGAGCAGTTCTTC.

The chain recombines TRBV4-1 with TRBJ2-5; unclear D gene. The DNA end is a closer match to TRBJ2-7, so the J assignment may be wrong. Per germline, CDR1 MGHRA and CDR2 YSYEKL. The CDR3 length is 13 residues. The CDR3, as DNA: TGCGCCAGCAGCCTTAGACAAGCCTACGAGCAGTACTTC. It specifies CASSLRQAYEQYF.

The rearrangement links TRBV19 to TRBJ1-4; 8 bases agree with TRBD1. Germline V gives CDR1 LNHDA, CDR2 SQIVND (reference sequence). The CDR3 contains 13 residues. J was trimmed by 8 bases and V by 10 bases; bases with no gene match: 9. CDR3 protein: CATRATGDEKLFF. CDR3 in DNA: TGTGCCACCCGTGCGACAGGGGACGAAAAACTGTTTTTT.

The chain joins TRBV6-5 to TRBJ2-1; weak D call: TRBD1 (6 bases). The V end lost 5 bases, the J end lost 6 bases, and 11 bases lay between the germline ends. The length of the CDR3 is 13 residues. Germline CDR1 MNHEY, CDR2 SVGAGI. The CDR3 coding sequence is TGTGCCAGCAGTCAACAGGGTCTCAATGAGCAGTTCTTC. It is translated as CASSQQGLNEQFF.